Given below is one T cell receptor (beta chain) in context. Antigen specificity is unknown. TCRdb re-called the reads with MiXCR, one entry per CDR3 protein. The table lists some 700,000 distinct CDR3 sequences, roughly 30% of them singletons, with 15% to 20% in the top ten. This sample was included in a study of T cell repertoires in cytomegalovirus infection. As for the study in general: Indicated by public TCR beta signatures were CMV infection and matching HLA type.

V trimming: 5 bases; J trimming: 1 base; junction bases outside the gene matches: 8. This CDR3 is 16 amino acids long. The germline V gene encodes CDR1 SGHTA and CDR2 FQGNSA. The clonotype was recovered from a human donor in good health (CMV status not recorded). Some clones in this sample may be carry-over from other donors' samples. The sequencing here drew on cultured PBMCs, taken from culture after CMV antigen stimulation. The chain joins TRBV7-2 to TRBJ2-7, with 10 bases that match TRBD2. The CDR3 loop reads CASSRAPSGGSYEQYF. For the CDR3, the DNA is TGTGCCAGCAGCCGTGCCCCTAGCGGGGGATCCTACGAGCAGTACTTC.